This TCR beta chain was recorded in a study of blood T cell repertoires in COVID-19. Turning to the study itself: Samples taken during acute and convalescent COVID-19 were collected in the United States, Italy and Spain.

The repertoire was sequenced with immunoSEQ multiplex PCR; TCRdb's copy has only in-frame clones and lacks some. The table lists over 200,000 clones, roughly 85% of them singletons. The CDR3 length is 14 residues. CDR1 and CDR2 (germline): SGHTA, FQGNSA. V shed 3 bases, J shed 7 bases, and the junction held 3 bases outside the gene matches. The specimen was peripheral blood. The chain has TRBV7-2 and TRBJ1-6, with TRBD1 identical over 7 bases. The receptor comes from a man aged 25-45 years who had recovered from COVID-19. The CDR3 DNA reads as TGTGCCAGCAGCTTGGGGACAGAGAATTCACCCCTCCACTTT. Its translation is CASSLGTENSPLHF.